These 28 T cell receptor beta chains share one sample of origin, sequenced in a study of vaccination and CD4 T cells after COVID-19. An Oncomine TCR Beta short-read assay was used to sequence the DNA from cultured CD4+ T cells. MiXCR, run by TCRdb on the PCR reads, gives a single entry per CDR3 protein. Among under 10,000 distinct CDR3 sequences listed, 20% to 25% were seen once. Treatment given: roughly nine-day PBMC culture with coronavirus spike peptide pools or control peptides (ViraFEST assay). These TCRs' antigens remain unknown. Sequencing was performed on CD4+ T cells from blood, cultured in vitro, taken after SARS-CoV-2 vaccination. The receptors were gathered from a human donor who had recovered from COVID-19.

This clonotype was detected a few times. The gene calls are TRBV6-1 and TRBJ2-1; D ambiguous. Looked up from germline, CDR1 is MNHNS and CDR2 is SASEGT. Trimming removed 1 base at V and 2 bases at J, with 12 bases between. This CDR3 is 16 amino acids long. The CDR3: CASSEGSGRPYNEQFF. CDR3 in DNA: TGTGCCAGCAGTGAAGGGTCGGGCCGACCCTACAATGAGCAGTTCTTC.

This clonotype was detected a few times. This chain links TRBV6-5 with TRBJ1-6; D gene unclear. Trimming left V 0 bases short and J 6 bases short, with 12 bases between. This CDR3 region has 16 residues. The germline CDR1 and CDR2 sequences are MNHEY and SVGAGI. The CDR3 spells CASSYSLGILNSPLHF. The CDR3 coding sequence is TGTGCCAGCAGTTACTCTCTCGGAATCCTTAATTCACCCCTCCACTTT.

The chain uses TRBV28 and TRBJ2-3, with TRBD2 as a possible D gene (7 bases). Germline assignment: CDR1 MDHEN and CDR2 SYDVKM. This CDR3 spans 15 amino acids. Trimming left V 5 bases short and J 3 bases short, with 15 bases between. This CDR3 reads CASSPTGGPTDTQYF. CDR3 coding DNA: TGTGCCAGCAGTCCTACGGGGGGCCCGACAGATACGCAGTATTTT.

The chain links TRBV27 to TRBJ2-1, with 9 bases identical to TRBD2. Trimming at V came to 10 bases and at J to 7 bases, leaving 8 bases not matched to a gene. Looked up from germline, CDR1 is MNHEY and CDR2 is SMNVEV (reference sequence). The CDR3 covers 13 residues. The CDR3 sequence is CATSAGGRNEQFF. The CDR3 DNA reads as TGTGCCACTTCTGCGGGAGGGCGGAATGAGCAGTTCTTC.

By its share, this clonotype is medium-sized (0.01 to 0.1%). This chain links TRBV20-1 with TRBJ1-2; D unclear. The V gene lost 2 bases and the J gene lost 0 bases, with 10 bases spanning the gap. The CDR3 consists of 14 residues. Germline-derived CDR1 and CDR2 are DFQATT and SNEGSKA (reference sequence). In nucleotides, the CDR3 is TGCAGTGCTAGACATAACAGAGCTAACTATGGCTACACCTTC. Translated: CSARHNRANYGYTF.

This clonotype has only one observation. The J gene is TRBJ1-5, the V gene TRBV7-8; D is perhaps TRBD1 (5 bases). The germline V gene has CDR1 SGHVS and CDR2 FQNEAQ. V was cut by 1 base and J by 5 bases, with 18 bases left in between. This CDR3 is built from 17 residues. CDR3 protein: CASSLGRWGKQDQPQHF. As DNA, the CDR3 is TGTGCCAGCAGCTTAGGACGGTGGGGGAAGCAGGATCAGCCCCAGCATTTT.

About this clonotype: A much bigger clone sits one base away, suggesting this may be a read error. Here the CDR3 omits its conserved ending phenylalanine or tryptophan, so a read error is the likely source. The chain combines TRBV15 with TRBJ1-6; TRBD1 agrees at 11 bases. The junction had 13 bases not matched to a gene; V was cut back by 4 bases and J by 14 bases. Germline V gene data show CDR1 as LNHNV and CDR2 as YYDKDF (reference sequence). The CDR3 length is 16 residues. The CDR3 DNA reads as TGTGCCACCAGCACCGGGACAGGGGGGCTCCGGCAGACCCTCCACTAT. It is translated as CATSTGTGGLRQTLHY.

This sequence joins TRBV10-2 and TRBJ2-7; D uncertain. The CDR3 has 14 residues. CDR1 is WSHSY, CDR2 SAAADI, per germline. Trimming shortened V by 0 bases and J by 0 bases, and 6 bases separated the two germline ends. The CDR3 DNA reads as TGCGCCAGCAGTGAGTCGGGCAGCTCCTACGAGCAGTACTTC. Translated: CASSESGSSYEQYF.

V usage is TRBV6-2 or TRBV6-3 and J usage is TRBJ2-3; D might be TRBD1 (6 bases). The CDR3 totals 14 residues. Germline CDR1 reads MNHEY; CDR2 reads SVGEGT. Between the trimmed V and J ends, which lost 10 bases and 6 bases, there was a span of 20 bases. As DNA, the CDR3 is TGTGCCAACAGATCGACAGGCAGCAGGGATACGCAGTATTTT. Translation gives CANRSTGSRDTQYF.

This clonotype is medium-sized. This chain links TRBV28 with TRBJ2-7; D uncertain. The germline V gene encodes CDR1 MDHEN and CDR2 SYDVKM. CDR3 length: 13 residues. V was cut by 6 bases and J by 6 bases, with 15 bases left in between. The CDR3 region is CASSETPVREQYF. Here the CDR3 DNA reads TGTGCCAGCAGCGAGACCCCGGTCCGCGAGCAGTACTTC.

The V gene is TRBV11-2, the J gene TRBJ1-6, with D unclear. V dropped 0 bases and J dropped 12 bases, with 9 bases sitting between them. This CDR3 is built from 13 residues. Germline V gene sequence: CDR1 SGHAT, CDR2 FQNNGV. The CDR3 nucleotides read TGTGCCAGCAGCTTAGAGGTCCAGTTACCCCTCCACTTT. Its translation is CASSLEVQLPLHF.

The chain links TRBV7-2 to TRBJ2-1; TRBD2 aligns across 10 bases. The germline gives CDR1 SGHTA, CDR2 FQGNSA. V was clipped by 2 bases and J by 4 bases; unmatched bases: 2. CDR3 length: 15 amino acids. The DNA for the CDR3 is TGTGCCAGCAGCTTAACTAGCGGGGTTTACAATGAGCAGTTCTTC. Encoded protein: CASSLTSGVYNEQFF. Variable domain in full (rest from reference TRBV7-2 and TRBJ2-1): GAGVSQSPSNKVTEKGKDVELRCDPISGHTALYWYRQSLGQGLEFLIYFQGNSAPDKSGLPSDRFSAERTGGSVSTLTIQRTQQEDSAVYLCASSLTSGVYNEQFFGPGTRLTVL.

About this clonotype: Because the CDR3's place on the DNA is in doubt, the DNA is left out and the CDR3 is given as listed by TCRdb. The chain links TRBV21-1 to TRBJ2-5. TRBV21-1 is noted as a pseudogene. A total of 24 residues make up the CDR3, ends included. The CDR3 reads CASTNQTSMYLCASSFEVRETQYF.

This clonotype ranks as medium-sized. The genes are TRBV6-1 and TRBJ2-7; perhaps TRBD2 as D (5 bases). Per germline, CDR1 MNHNS and CDR2 SASEGT. CDR3 length equals 15 residues. The V end lost 8 bases, the J end lost 0 bases, and 17 bases lay between the germline ends. CDR3: CASRTTTKVSYEQYF. The CDR3 region has the DNA TGTGCCAGCCGTACGACTACCAAAGTCTCCTACGAGCAGTACTTC.

This clonotype has a handful of counts. The rearrangement uses TRBV6-4 and TRBJ2-1; 10 positions agree with TRBD2. After removal of 4 bases from V and 4 bases from J, the junction contained 4 bases not matched to a gene. Germline loops: CDR1 MRHNA, CDR2 SNTAGT. This CDR3 is 15 amino acids long. DNA of the CDR3: TGTGCCAGCAGTGCAGCGGGGGGGACTTACAATGAGCAGTTCTTC. Its translation is CASSAAGGTYNEQFF.

The V and J genes are TRBV7-3 and TRBJ2-7; D unclear. Germline values: CDR1 SGHTA, CDR2 FQGTGA. V was trimmed by 3 bases and J by 5 bases, leaving 20 bases between them. The CDR3 runs 16 residues. CDR3 DNA: TGTGCCAGCAGCTTTCAGACCAATGCTAGGGCCGACGAGCAGTACTTC. Translation: CASSFQTNARADEQYF.

This clonotype is deemed medium-sized. The J gene is TRBJ2-3, the V gene TRBV7-3; possible D gene TRBD1, 6 bases. The CDR3 spans 14 residues. Between the trimmed V and J ends, which lost 6 bases and 1 base, there was a span of 11 bases. Germline lookup yields CDR1 SGHTA and CDR2 FQGTGA. CDR3 residues: CASSRNRGTDTQYF. The CDR3 region has the DNA TGTGCCAGCAGTCGGAACAGGGGCACAGATACGCAGTATTTT.

This clonotype was detected only a few times. The J gene is TRBJ2-3, the V gene TRBV29-1; D not certain. Trimming removed 4 bases from V and 6 bases from J, with 5 bases in between. The CDR3 has 10 residues. Germline values: CDR1 SQVTM, CDR2 ANQGSEA. CDR3 sequence (DNA): TGCAGCGTTGCCCCTGATACGCAGTATTTT. This sequence encodes CSVAPDTQYF.

By sample fraction, this clonotype is medium-sized. The rearrangement uses TRBV7-2 and TRBJ2-7, with D unresolved. Trimming shortened V by 1 base and J by 3 bases, and 7 bases separated the two germline ends. CDR3 size: 13 residues. Germline V CDR1 and CDR2: SGHTA, FQGNSA. CDR3 sequence: CASSLGRSYEQYF. CDR3 sequence (DNA): TGTGCCAGCAGCTTAGGGCGAAGCTACGAGCAGTACTTC.

The chain uses TRBV7-6 and TRBJ2-2, with D perhaps given as TRBD1 or TRBD2 (5 bases each). The CDR3 covers 16 residues. CDR1 is SGHVS and CDR2 is FNYEAQ in the germline V gene. The V end lost 0 bases, the J end lost 5 bases, and 13 bases lay between the germline ends. CDR3 sequence reads: CASSLAPRGRTGELFF. The CDR3 coding sequence is TGTGCCAGCAGCTTAGCGCCGAGGGGCCGAACCGGGGAGCTGTTTTTT.

In this sample, this clonotype turned up a few times. The rearrangement links TRBV7-9 to TRBJ2-6; 7 bases are shared with TRBD1. Germline CDR1 is SEHNR and CDR2 is FQNEAQ (reference sequence). The V segment lost 5 bases and the J segment 1 base; nucleotides outside the gene matches: 5. This CDR3 is 16 amino acids long. Written as DNA, the CDR3 is TGTGCCAGCAGCGACAGGGTTGGATCTGGGGCCAACGTCCTGACTTTC. Its protein product is CASSDRVGSGANVLTF. The full variable domain, rest sourced from reference TRBV7-9 and TRBJ2-6, is DTGVSQNPRHKITKRGQNVTFRCDPISEHNRLYWYRQTLGQGPEFLTYFQNEAQLEKSRLLSDRFSAERPKGSFSTLEIQRTEQGDSAMYLCASSDRVGSGANVLTFGAGSRLTVL.

The chain employs TRBV5-1 and TRBJ2-5; D is perhaps TRBD2 (5 bases). Trimming cost V 0 bases and J 5 bases, with 14 bases left between them. CDR1 and CDR2 (germline): SGHRS, YFSETQ. The CDR3 length is 15 residues. The CDR3 DNA reads TGCGCCAGCAGCTTGGCCGGTGCTAGGGAGGAGACCCAGTACTTC. Protein sequence: CASSLAGAREETQYF.

By share of the sample, this clonotype is medium-sized. The V call is TRBV28, the J call TRBJ2-7, with D unclear. Trimming cost V 6 bases and J 7 bases, with 16 bases left between them. This CDR3 is built from 13 residues. Germline V gives CDR1 MDHEN, CDR2 SYDVKM. The CDR3, as DNA: TGTGCCAGCAGGGGCGAGGCCCGGGCGGAGCAGTACTTC. Residues: CASRGEARAEQYF.

Judged by abundance, this clonotype is medium-sized. The chain is built from TRBV20-1 and TRBJ1-2; D is perhaps TRBD1 (6 bases). The germline V gene has CDR1 DFQATT and CDR2 SNEGSKA (reference sequence). The CDR3 covers 13 residues. Trimming stripped 4 bases from V and 7 bases from J, with 16 bases between. The CDR3 reads CSATRDKMGGYTF. The CDR3 DNA is TGCAGTGCTACTAGGGACAAAATGGGTGGCTACACCTTC.

In its sample, this clonotype is large (0.1 to 1%). V is TRBV20-1 and J is TRBJ2-7; D is unclear. V shed 3 bases and J shed 6 bases, with 9 bases lying between them. This CDR3 has 11 amino acids. Germline CDR1 DFQATT, CDR2 SNEGSKA (reference sequence). The CDR3 coding sequence is TGCAGTGCTAGGGGCAAAGGCGAGCAGTACTTC. Translation: CSARGKGEQYF.

Notes on this clonotype: At one end the junction does not follow the germline gene, possibly because of a read error. The CDR3 loop reads CAGSFEVRETQYF. The CDR3 DNA is TGTGCCGGCAGTTTCGAGGTTCGGGAGACCCAGTACTTC. V usage is TRBV28 and J usage is TRBJ2-5; D remains ambiguous. The CDR3 is made up of 13 amino acids. Per germline, CDR1 MDHEN and CDR2 SYDVKM.

This clonotype appeared a few times. The rearrangement links TRBV28 to TRBJ2-1, with 12 bases fitting TRBD2. This CDR3 comprises 15 residues. Trimming removed 5 bases from V and 5 bases from J; junction bases left unmatched: 4. Germline CDR1 MDHEN, CDR2 SYDVKM. This CDR3 is CASSQGLAGNNEQFF. CDR3 sequence (DNA): TGTGCCAGCAGTCAGGGACTAGCGGGCAACAATGAGCAGTTCTTC.

The count of this clonotype is one. The gene calls are TRBV10-1 and TRBJ2-3; 14 bases fit TRBD2. Per germline, CDR1 WNHNN and CDR2 SYGVQD (reference sequence). V trimming: 6 bases; J trimming: 12 bases; junction bases outside the gene matches: 8. This CDR3 comprises 14 residues. The CDR3 here is CASRPGTSGSPQYF. In DNA form, the CDR3 reads TGCGCCAGCAGGCCCGGGACTAGCGGGAGTCCACAGTATTTT.